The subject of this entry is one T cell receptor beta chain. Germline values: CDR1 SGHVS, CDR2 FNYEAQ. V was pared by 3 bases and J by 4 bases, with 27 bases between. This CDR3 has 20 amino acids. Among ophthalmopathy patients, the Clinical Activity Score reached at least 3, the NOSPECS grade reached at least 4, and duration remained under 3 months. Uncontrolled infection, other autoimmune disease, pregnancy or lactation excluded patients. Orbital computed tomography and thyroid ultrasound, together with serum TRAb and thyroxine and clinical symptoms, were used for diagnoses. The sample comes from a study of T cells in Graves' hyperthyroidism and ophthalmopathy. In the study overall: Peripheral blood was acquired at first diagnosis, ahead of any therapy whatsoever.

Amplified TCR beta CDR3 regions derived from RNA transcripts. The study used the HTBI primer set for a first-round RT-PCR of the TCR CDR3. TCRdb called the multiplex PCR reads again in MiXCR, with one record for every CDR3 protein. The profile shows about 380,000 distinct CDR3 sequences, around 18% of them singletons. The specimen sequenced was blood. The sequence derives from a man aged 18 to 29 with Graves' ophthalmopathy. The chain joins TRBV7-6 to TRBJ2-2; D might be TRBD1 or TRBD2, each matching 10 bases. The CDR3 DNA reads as TGTGCCAGCAGCTTGACAGGGGGCTACGGTAGCGGGGGGACCACCGGGGAGCTGTTTTTT. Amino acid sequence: CASSLTGGYGSGGTTGELFF.